Listed below are T cell receptor beta chains from one sample, sequenced in a study of T cells in Graves' hyperthyroidism and ophthalmopathy. TCRdb itself ran the multiplex PCR reads through MiXCR, one entry per CDR3 protein. Found here are around 600,000 distinct CDR3 sequences, approximately 15% of them singletons; the top ten hold approximately 12%. Material: blood. These receptors were taken from a woman aged 50 to 60 with Graves' ophthalmopathy. The CDR3 runs from the conserved cysteine through the conserved F or W. The D gene is left open where the match is weak. Size is stated for part of the rows, as once, few or many counts, or as a class when the clone is expanded.

CDR3 length,clone size,V gene,J gene,D gene,CDR3 DNA,CDR3 protein
21,few,TRBV9,TRBJ2-3,TRBD2,TGTGCCAGCAGCGTAGCGAGGTCGGGACTAGCGGGAGGGCCTAGCACAGATACGCAGTATTTT,CASSVARSGLAGGPSTDTQYF
17,NA,TRBV10-3,TRBJ2-3,NA,TGTGCCATCGGTGTAGGGGGAGATAATGGGGGGGCAGATACGCAGTATTTT,CAIGVGGDNGGADTQYF
15,NA,TRBV4-2,TRBJ1-1,NA,TGTGCCAGCAGCCAAGTTACGGGAGGATACACTGAAGCTTTCTTT,CASSQVTGGYTEAFF
13,NA,TRBV27,TRBJ1-1,NA,TGTGCCAGCAGTTTATCTAACCTGGCGGGAGCTTTCTTT,CASSLSNLAGAFF
14,NA,TRBV5-1,TRBJ2-1,NA,TGCGCCAGCAGCTCGGTGGTAGGGTTCAATGAGCAGTTCTTC,CASSSVVGFNEQFF
14,NA,TRBV19,TRBJ1-2,NA,TGTGCCAGTAGCAGCCGGGTAGGGGCCTATGGCTACACCTTC,CASSSRVGAYGYTF
14,NA,TRBV7-9,TRBJ2-7,TRBD2,TGTGCCAGCAGGGAGAGCGGGAGAACCTACGAGCAGTACTTC,CASRESGRTYEQYF
15,NA,TRBV9,TRBJ2-2,TRBD1,TGTGCCAGCAAACCCGGGACAGGGTCTCCCGGGGAGCTGTTTTTT,CASKPGTGSPGELFF
13,many,TRBV7-3,TRBJ1-1,TRBD1,TGTGCCAGCAGCCGGACAGGGGGCACTGAAGCTTTCTTT,CASSRTGGTEAFF
17,NA,TRBV11-2,TRBJ2-5,TRBD2,TGTGCCAGCAGCTTTCTCCTAGCCGGGGGGGCCGGGGAGACCCAGTACTTC,CASSFLLAGGAGETQYF
19,NA,TRBV6-1,TRBJ2-3,NA,TGTGCCAGCAGTCCAACCACCGGGACACCTGTTCCTAGCACAGATACGCAGTATTTT,CASSPTTGTPVPSTDTQYF
18,few,TRBV4-3,TRBJ2-7,NA,TGCGCCAGCAGCCAAGTCGGGACGGCCCACCCGCCGGTCAACGAGCAGTACTTC,CASSQVGTAHPPVNEQYF
16,many,TRBV18,TRBJ1-2,NA,TGTGCCAGCTCACCGTCCGGGGGGGAGGCAGGCTATGGCTACACCTTC,CASSPSGGEAGYGYTF
15,few,TRBV13,TRBJ2-3,TRBD2,TGTGCCAGCAGCTTAGGGCCTAGCGGGAGGGAAACGCAGTATTTT,CASSLGPSGRETQYF
15,many,TRBV4-1,TRBJ2-5,NA,TGCGCCAGCAGCCAACGGGACATCTTACTCGAGACCCAGTACTTC,CASSQRDILLETQYF
14,NA,TRBV29-1,TRBJ2-7,NA,TGCAGCGTTGAGGGAGGAGGGGGCCACTACGAGCAGTACTTC,CSVEGGGGHYEQYF
13,many,TRBV6-1,TRBJ2-5,NA,TGTGCCAGCAGTGGACGAACGCAAGAGACCCAGTACTTC,CASSGRTQETQYF
15,many,TRBV5-6,TRBJ2-1,NA,TGTGCCAGCACCCCCAGGCTAGGACTATACAATGAGCAGTTCTTC,CASTPRLGLYNEQFF
15,few,TRBV18,TRBJ2-1,TRBD2,TGTGCCAGCTCACCCCCTAGCGGACCCTACAATGAGCAGTTCTTC,CASSPPSGPYNEQFF
16,many,TRBV4-1,TRBJ2-1,NA,TGCGCCAGCAGCCAAGATCTGGCGGGAACATACAATGAGCAGTTCTTC,CASSQDLAGTYNEQFF
14,many,TRBV4-3,TRBJ2-5,NA,TGCGCCAGCAGCCAAGAGATCGAATCGGAGACCCAGTACTTC,CASSQEIESETQYF
13,few,TRBV19,TRBJ2-7,NA,TGTGCCAGTATCGGAGGGGGGACCTACGAGCAGTACTTC,CASIGGGTYEQYF
12,once,TRBV12-3/TRBV12-4,TRBJ2-5,TRBD2,TGTGCCAGCAGTTTATCCCTAGCGGTATCGCACTTC,CASSLSLAVSHF
16,few,TRBV25-1,TRBJ1-2,NA,TGTGCCAGCAGTGAAAATTCTCCGGGACCGAGTTATGGCTACACCTTC,CASSENSPGPSYGYTF
13,many,TRBV12-3/TRBV12-4,TRBJ1-1,NA,TGTGCCAGCAGTTCCCACTGGAACACTGAAGCTTTCTTT,CASSSHWNTEAFF
13,few,TRBV7-9,TRBJ2-7,NA,TGTGCCAGCAAGGTGGGGACCACCTACGAGCAGTACTTC,CASKVGTTYEQYF
14,many,TRBV27,TRBJ1-1,TRBD1,TGTGCCAGCAGTGTACAGGGGTGGGGGACTGAAGCTTTCTTT,CASSVQGWGTEAFF
13,NA,TRBV20-1,TRBJ2-2,TRBD2,TGCAGTAGCCCGGGACTAGCTACCGGGGAGCTGTTTTTT,CSSPGLATGELFF
15,few,TRBV25-1,TRBJ1-6,NA,TGTGCCAGCAGTGAACCGGCAGGGAATGGTTCACCCCTCCACTTT,CASSEPAGNGSPLHF
15,many,TRBV5-8,TRBJ1-2,NA,TGTGCCAGCAGCAAGCCCCGAGGGGTGGACTATGGCTACACCTTC,CASSKPRGVDYGYTF
12,many,TRBV9,TRBJ2-1,NA,TGTGCCAGCAGCCCCTCGGCGAATGAGCAGTTCTTC,CASSPSANEQFF
17,many,TRBV5-6,TRBJ1-1,NA,TGTGCCAGCAGCTTTGCGGGGGATCGCTCTAAGAACACTGAAGCTTTCTTT,CASSFAGDRSKNTEAFF
14,NA,TRBV3-1,TRBJ2-7,TRBD1,TGTGCCAGCAGACTCAGGGACAGGGTGGGTGAGCAGTACTTC,CASRLRDRVGEQYF
15,many,TRBV20-1,TRBJ2-3,TRBD2,TGCAGTGCTGGAAAGCGGGATACTAGCACAGATACGCAGTATTTT,CSAGKRDTSTDTQYF
14,many,TRBV24-1,TRBJ1-5,NA,TGTGCCACCAGTGACCCGGACAGATATCAGCCCCAGCATTTT,CATSDPDRYQPQHF
18,many,TRBV18,TRBJ2-7,TRBD2,TGTGCCAGCTCACAACCGGGACTAGCGGGTTTTGGGACCTACGAGCAGTACTTC,CASSQPGLAGFGTYEQYF
15,many,TRBV28,TRBJ2-3,TRBD1,TGTGCCATCTATCCCGGGACAGGGTCTGCAGATACGCAGTATTTT,CAIYPGTGSADTQYF
18,NA,TRBV18,TRBJ2-6,TRBD1,TGTGCCAGCTCACCAACAGGGGGCGACCCCTCTGGGGCCAACGTCCTGACTTTC,CASSPTGGDPSGANVLTF
16,many,TRBV30,TRBJ1-5,NA,TGTGCCTGGAGCCTGGGGCGAACGGGAGGAAATCAGCCCCAGCATTTT,CAWSLGRTGGNQPQHF
19,once,TRBV20-1,TRBJ2-4,TRBD2,TGCAGTGCTAGAGATCACACCGGGACTAGCGGGAGTGCCAAAAACATTCAGTACTTC,CSARDHTGTSGSAKNIQYF
16,NA,TRBV15,TRBJ2-2,NA,TGTGCCACCAGCAGAGGGGGGACTGGGAACACCGGGGAGCTGTTTTTT,CATSRGGTGNTGELFF
15,many,TRBV7-8,TRBJ2-1,TRBD2,TGTGCCAGCAGCTTAACTAGCGGGAGGGCGAATGAGCAGTTCTTC,CASSLTSGRANEQFF
14,many,TRBV12-3/TRBV12-4,TRBJ1-2,TRBD1,TGTGCCAGCAGTATGGGACAGGGGATGAGGGGCTACACCTTC,CASSMGQGMRGYTF
14,NA,TRBV7-8,TRBJ1-2,TRBD1,TGTGCCAGCAGCCAAAGACAGGGGAAGTATGGCTACACCTTC,CASSQRQGKYGYTF
12,many,TRBV29-1,TRBJ2-7,NA,TGCAGCGTTGATACTGAGACCTACGAGCAGTACTTC,CSVDTETYEQYF
15,NA,TRBV6-2/TRBV6-3,TRBJ2-7,NA,TGTGCCAGCAGTTACTCCCTATTGGTCCGGCGCGAGCAGTACTTC,CASSYSLLVRREQYF
17,many,TRBV28,TRBJ1-3,TRBD1,TGTGCCAGCAGTTTATCTGGTTTAGGGACAGGGGGAAACACCATATATTTT,CASSLSGLGTGGNTIYF
13,NA,TRBV6-2/TRBV6-3,TRBJ2-7,NA,TGTGCCAGCAGTTATCAGGAAACCCACGAGCAGTACTTC,CASSYQETHEQYF
17,many,TRBV20-1,TRBJ2-1,TRBD2,TGCAGTGCTAGGGCGGGACTAGCGGGAGAACGAAATGGTGAGCAGTTCTTC,CSARAGLAGERNGEQFF
15,once,TRBV28,TRBJ1-2,TRBD1,TGTGCCAGCAGTAATCAGGGACAGGGTATCCCTGGCTACACCTTC,CASSNQGQGIPGYTF
14,many,TRBV6-2/TRBV6-3,TRBJ2-6,NA,TGTGCCAGTAAACAGGGTGGAAGGGGCCACGTCCTGACTTTC,CASKQGGRGHVLTF
15,few,TRBV6-1,TRBJ2-4,NA,TGTGCCAGCAGTGAAGTGGTTCTCAATATAAACATTCAGTACTTC,CASSEVVLNINIQYF
15,many,TRBV4-3,TRBJ2-7,NA,TGCGCCAGCAGCCAAGGAGCGGACAGATTCTACGAGCAGTACTTC,CASSQGADRFYEQYF
15,many,TRBV12-3/TRBV12-4,TRBJ2-2,NA,TGTGCCAGCAGTTTTCAAGAGGGCGTCGCCGGGGAGCTGTTTTTT,CASSFQEGVAGELFF
16,many,TRBV27,TRBJ2-7,TRBD2,TGTGCCAGCAGTTTACAAGCGGGAAAGGCGTCCTACGAGCAGTACTTC,CASSLQAGKASYEQYF
15,many,TRBV18,TRBJ2-5,NA,TGTGCCAGCTCACCACGAGAGGGGTTCAGGGAGACCCAGTACTTC,CASSPREGFRETQYF
16,few,TRBV7-6,TRBJ2-1,TRBD1,TGTGCCAGCAGCTCGGGGACAGACAATCCCGTAGGAGAGCAGTTCTTC,CASSSGTDNPVGEQFF
14,many,TRBV6-2/TRBV6-3,TRBJ1-1,NA,TGTGCCAGCAGTTCCCGGTTTCGGAACACTGAAGCTTTCTTT,CASSSRFRNTEAFF